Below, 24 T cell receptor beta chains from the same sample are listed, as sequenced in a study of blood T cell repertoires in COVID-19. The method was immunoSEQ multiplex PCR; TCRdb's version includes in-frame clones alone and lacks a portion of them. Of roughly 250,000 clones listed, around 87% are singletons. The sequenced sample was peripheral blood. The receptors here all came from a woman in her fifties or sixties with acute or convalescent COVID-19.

The CDR3 nucleotides are TGTGCCAGCTCCCTCGGGGAAGGTGGCAATCAGCCCCAGCATTTT. Its protein is CASSLGEGGNQPQHF. The chain employs TRBV18 and TRBJ1-5, with D unresolved. Deletions cut 6 bases from V and 2 bases from J, with 14 bases between. The CDR3 sequence is 15 residues long. Germline V CDR1 and CDR2: KGHSH, LQKENI.

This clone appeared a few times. The CDR3 loop reads CASSMDRVVHF. The CDR3 bases are TGTGCCAGCAGTATGGACAGGGTGGTTCATTTT. The V call is TRBV6-1, the J call TRBJ1-5, with 8 positions matching TRBD1. Germline V gene data show CDR1 as MNHNS and CDR2 as SASEGT. Trimming cost V 5 bases and J 16 bases; bases outside gene matches: 7. The CDR3 totals 11 residues.

CDR3 nucleotide sequence: TGCGCCAGCAGCTTGGACTCGGGGGGTAACTATGGCTACACCTTC. It is translated as CASSLDSGGNYGYTF. The chain is built from TRBV5-1 and TRBJ1-2; TRBD1 is a possible D gene (5 bases). This CDR3 region has 15 residues. Deletions cut 0 bases from V and 1 base from J, with 10 bases between. Looked up from germline, CDR1 is SGHRS and CDR2 is YFSETQ.

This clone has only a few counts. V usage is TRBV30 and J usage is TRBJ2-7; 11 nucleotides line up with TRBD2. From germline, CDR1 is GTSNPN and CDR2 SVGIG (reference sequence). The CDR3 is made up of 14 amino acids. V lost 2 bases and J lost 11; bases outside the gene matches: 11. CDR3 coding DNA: TGTGCCTGGAGTAGGGGGACTAGCGGAGTTTACAAGTACTTC. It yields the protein CAWSRGTSGVYKYF.

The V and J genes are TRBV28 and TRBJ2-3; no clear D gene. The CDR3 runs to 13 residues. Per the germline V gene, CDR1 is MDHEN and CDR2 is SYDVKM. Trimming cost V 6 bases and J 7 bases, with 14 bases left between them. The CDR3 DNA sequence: TGTGCCAGCAGATGGGCCTCCAGGAATACGCAGTATTTT. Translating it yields CASRWASRNTQYF. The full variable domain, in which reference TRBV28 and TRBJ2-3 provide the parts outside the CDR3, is DVKVTQSSRYLVKRTGEKVFLECVQDMDHENMFWYRQDPGLGLRLIYFSYDVKMKEKGDIPEGYSVSREKKERFSLILESASTNQTSMYLCASRWASRNTQYFGPGTRLTVL.

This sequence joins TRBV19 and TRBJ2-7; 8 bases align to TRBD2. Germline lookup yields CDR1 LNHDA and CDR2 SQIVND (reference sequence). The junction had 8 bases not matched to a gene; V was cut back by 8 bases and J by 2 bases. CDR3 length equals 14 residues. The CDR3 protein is CASSSGSPAYEQYF. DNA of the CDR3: TGTGCCAGTTCCAGCGGGAGCCCCGCCTACGAGCAGTACTTC.

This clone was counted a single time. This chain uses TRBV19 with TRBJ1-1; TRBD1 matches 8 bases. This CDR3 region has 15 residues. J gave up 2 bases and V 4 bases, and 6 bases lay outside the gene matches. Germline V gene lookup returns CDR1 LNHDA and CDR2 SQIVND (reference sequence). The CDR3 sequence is CASSTDRDLNTEAFF. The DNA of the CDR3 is TGTGCCAGTAGTACGGACAGGGACCTTAACACTGAAGCTTTCTTT.

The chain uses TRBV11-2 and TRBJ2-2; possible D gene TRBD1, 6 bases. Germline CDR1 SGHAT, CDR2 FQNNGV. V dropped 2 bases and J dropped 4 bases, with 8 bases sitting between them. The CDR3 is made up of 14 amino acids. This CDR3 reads CASSLIRGTGELFF. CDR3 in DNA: TGTGCCAGCAGCTTAATCAGGGGCACCGGGGAGCTGTTTTTT. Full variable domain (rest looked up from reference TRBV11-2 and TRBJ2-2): EAGVAQSPRYKIIEKRQSVAFWCNPISGHATLYWYQQILGQGPKLLIQFQNNGVVDDSQLPKDRFSAERLKGVDSTLKIQPAKLEDSAVYLCASSLIRGTGELFFGEGSRLTVL.

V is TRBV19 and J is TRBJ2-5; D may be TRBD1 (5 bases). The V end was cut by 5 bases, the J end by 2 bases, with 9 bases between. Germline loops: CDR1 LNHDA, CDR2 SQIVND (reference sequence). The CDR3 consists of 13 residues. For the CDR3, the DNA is TGTGCCAGTAGTCCCCGACAGCAAGAGACCCAGTACTTC. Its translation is CASSPRQQETQYF.

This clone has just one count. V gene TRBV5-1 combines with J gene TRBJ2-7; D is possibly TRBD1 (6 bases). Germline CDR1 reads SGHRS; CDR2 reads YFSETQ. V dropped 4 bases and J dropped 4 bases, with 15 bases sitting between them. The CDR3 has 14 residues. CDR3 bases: TGCGCCAGCAGCGGAAAACAGGGATATTACGAGCAGTACTTC. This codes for CASSGKQGYYEQYF.

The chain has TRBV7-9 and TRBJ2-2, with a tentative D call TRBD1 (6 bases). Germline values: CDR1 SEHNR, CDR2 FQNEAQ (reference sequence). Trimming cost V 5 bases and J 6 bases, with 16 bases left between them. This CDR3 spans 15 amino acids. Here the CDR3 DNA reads TGTGCCAGCAGCCCGGACAGAGCTACCTCCGGGGAGCTGTTTTTT. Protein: CASSPDRATSGELFF. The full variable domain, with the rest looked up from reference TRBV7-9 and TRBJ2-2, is DTGVSQNPRHKITKRGQNVTFRCDPISEHNRLYWYRQTLGQGPEFLTYFQNEAQLEKSRLLSDRFSAERPKGSFSTLEIQRTEQGDSAMYLCASSPDRATSGELFFGEGSRLTVL.

CDR3 amino acids: CASSLVGARLNTEAFF. Written as DNA, the CDR3 is TGCGCCAGCAGCTTGGTGGGGGCCAGGTTGAACACTGAAGCTTTCTTT. This rearrangement joins TRBV5-1 to TRBJ1-1; possible D gene TRBD1, 6 bases. Germline V gene sequence: CDR1 SGHRS, CDR2 YFSETQ. With 0 bases removed from V and 0 bases from J, the gap between germline ends came to 12 bases. CDR3 length: 16 amino acids. Full variable domain (outside the CDR3, taken from reference TRBV5-1 and TRBJ1-1): KAGVTQTPRYLIKTRGQQVTLSCSPISGHRSVSWYQQTPGQGLQFLFEYFSETQRNKGNFPGRFSGRQFSNSRSEMNVSTLELGDSALYLCASSLVGARLNTEAFFGQGTRLTVV.

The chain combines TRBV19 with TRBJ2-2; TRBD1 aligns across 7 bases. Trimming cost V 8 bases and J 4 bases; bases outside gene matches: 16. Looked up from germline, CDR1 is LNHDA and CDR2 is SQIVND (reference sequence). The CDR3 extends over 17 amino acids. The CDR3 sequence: CASSGTVRRPGTGELFF. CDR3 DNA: TGTGCCAGTTCCGGGACAGTGCGACGCCCTGGCACCGGGGAGCTGTTTTTT.

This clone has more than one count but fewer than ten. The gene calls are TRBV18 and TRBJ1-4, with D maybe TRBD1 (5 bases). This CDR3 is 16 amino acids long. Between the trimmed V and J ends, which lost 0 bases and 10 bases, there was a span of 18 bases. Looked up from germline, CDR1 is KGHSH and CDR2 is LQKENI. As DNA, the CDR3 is TGTGCCAGCTCACCACCGACGACTCTCGGTAGGGGAAAACTGTTTTTT. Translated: CASSPPTTLGRGKLFF.

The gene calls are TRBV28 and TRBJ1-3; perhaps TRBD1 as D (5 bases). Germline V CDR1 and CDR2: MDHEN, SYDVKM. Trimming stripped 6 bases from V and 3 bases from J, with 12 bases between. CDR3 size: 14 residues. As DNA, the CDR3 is TGTGCCAGCAGCCCGGACATAATTGGAAACACCATATATTTT. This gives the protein CASSPDIIGNTIYF.

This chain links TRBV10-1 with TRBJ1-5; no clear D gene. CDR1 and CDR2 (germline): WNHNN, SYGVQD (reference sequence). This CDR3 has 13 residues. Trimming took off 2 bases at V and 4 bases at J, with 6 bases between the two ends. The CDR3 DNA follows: TGCGCCAGCAGTGAGCTGGCTAATCAGCCCCAGCATTTT. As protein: CASSELANQPQHF.

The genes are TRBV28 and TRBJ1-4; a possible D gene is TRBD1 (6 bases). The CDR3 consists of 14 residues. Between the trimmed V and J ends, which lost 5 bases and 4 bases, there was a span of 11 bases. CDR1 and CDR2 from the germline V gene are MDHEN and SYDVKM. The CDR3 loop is CASSRGQFNEKLFF. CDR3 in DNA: TGTGCCAGCAGTCGTGGACAGTTTAATGAAAAACTGTTTTTT.

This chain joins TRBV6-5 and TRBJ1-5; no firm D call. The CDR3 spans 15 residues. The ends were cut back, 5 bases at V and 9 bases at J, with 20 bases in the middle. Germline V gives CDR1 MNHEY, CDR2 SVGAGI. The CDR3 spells CASSPGISTPMPQHF. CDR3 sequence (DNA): TGTGCCAGCAGTCCGGGGATATCGACCCCCATGCCCCAGCATTTT.

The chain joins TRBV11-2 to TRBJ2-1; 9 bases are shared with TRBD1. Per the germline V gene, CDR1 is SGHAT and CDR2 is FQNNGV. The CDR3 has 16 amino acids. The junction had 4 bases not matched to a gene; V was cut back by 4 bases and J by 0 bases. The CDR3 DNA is TGTGCCAGCAGCTCCCTGGACAGGGGCTCCTACAATGAGCAGTTCTTC. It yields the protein CASSSLDRGSYNEQFF.

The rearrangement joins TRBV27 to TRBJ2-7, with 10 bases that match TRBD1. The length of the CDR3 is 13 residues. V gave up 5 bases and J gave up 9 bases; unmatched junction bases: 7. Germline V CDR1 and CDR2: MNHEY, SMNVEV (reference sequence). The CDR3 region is CASSTGTGVSQYF. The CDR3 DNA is TGTGCCAGCAGTACCGGGACAGGGGTATCGCAGTACTTC.

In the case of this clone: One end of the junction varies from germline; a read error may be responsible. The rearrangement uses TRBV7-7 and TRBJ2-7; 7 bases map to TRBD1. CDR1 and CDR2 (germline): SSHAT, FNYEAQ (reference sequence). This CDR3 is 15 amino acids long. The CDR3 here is CASSLGAGGAYEQYF. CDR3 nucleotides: TGTGCTAGCAGCTTAGGGGCAGGGGGTGCCTACGAGCAGTACTTC.

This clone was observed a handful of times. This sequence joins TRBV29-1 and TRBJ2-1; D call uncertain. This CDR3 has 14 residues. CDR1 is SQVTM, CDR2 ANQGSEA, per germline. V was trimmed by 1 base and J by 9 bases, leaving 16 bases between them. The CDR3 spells CSVEVERMTGEQFF. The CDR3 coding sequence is TGCAGCGTTGAAGTCGAGAGAATGACGGGTGAGCAGTTCTTC.

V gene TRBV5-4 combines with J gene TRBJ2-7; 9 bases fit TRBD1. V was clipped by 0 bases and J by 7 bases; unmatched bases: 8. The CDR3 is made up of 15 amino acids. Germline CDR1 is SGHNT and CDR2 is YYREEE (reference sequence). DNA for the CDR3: TGTGCCAGCAGCTTGGTGCTGGACAGGGGAGGGGAGCAGTACTTC. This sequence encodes CASSLVLDRGGEQYF.

The CDR3 nucleotides read TGTGCCACCAAACTAGCGGGAAGTAGCACAGATACGCAGTATTTT. It codes for CATKLAGSSTDTQYF. The V call is TRBV27, the J call TRBJ2-3, with 10 bases fitting TRBD2. This CDR3 has 15 amino acids. Trimming removed 10 bases from V and 0 bases from J; junction bases left unmatched: 7. The germline gives CDR1 MNHEY, CDR2 SMNVEV (reference sequence).